Included here is one T cell receptor beta chain sequence, with context. Its target antigen remains unknown. Base qualities are not at hand, and no much larger clone is one base apart. The record originates from a study of cytomegalovirus exposure and HLA in healthy donors (dated by TCRdb to 2015 to 2018). General notes on the study: An earlier analysis of approximately 640 of the donors reported roughly 300 Gb of sequence data and some 100 million unique TCR beta sequences from 150 million to 200 million T cells. The study aimed to test whether signatures of past pathogen exposure could be identified by cataloging public T cell receptors. Across about 380 genotyped donors of the cohort, an average of about 240,000 unique TCR beta nucleotide sequences per donor were sequenced, and roughly 20% of those sequences were non-productive. Class I and class II HLA loci were covered by the typing at four-digit resolution. The study combined high-throughput TCR immunosequencing, statistical association of individual TCRs with disease status, and machine learning to predict cytomegalovirus infection status. Along with the roughly 670-subject first cohort, a separate validation cohort of over 90 different subjects was used. Because of strong linkage in the cohort, roughly five DR-DQ haplotypes were treated as single units for association and clustering. A later genetic analysis took genome-wide SNP genotypes for 398 of the 666 donors and used that subset as a discovery cohort. The number of donors typed differed by locus, with about 629-640 for A, B, C, DRB1 and DQB1, 522 for DQA1, nearly 610 for DPA1, and 400 to 490 for DPB1. Donor age, sex, ethnicity and CMV serostatus were compiled together with the repertoire data. Roughly 300 gigabases of sequencing data and roughly 80 million unique TCR sequences made up an early release that covered several hundred HLA-typed donors. Rather than using new phenotypic data, the later analysis identified candidate immune exposures from TCR beta sequences and from how often those sequences occurred across donors. Of the roughly 400 genotyped donors, 75% to 85% were placed in the genetic ancestry cluster associated with self-reported Caucasian donors. The study used immunosequencing to profile the T cell repertoires of approximately 650 subjects and linked those repertoires to cytomegalovirus serostatus. To decide whether each TCR beta V gene segment behaved as functional or pseudogenic, an earlier analysis of nearly 600 of the donors relied on high-throughput TCR beta sequencing. All discovery cohort repertoires had been generated using a single sequencing platform. A later analysis re-analyzed previously published TCR beta repertoires from 666 donors and added high-resolution HLA genotyping to study TCR occurrence patterns.

The library was produced with the immunoSEQ multiplex PCR assay. The multiplex PCR relied on a mix of 60 forward primers for TCR Vbeta segments and 13 reverse primers for TCR Jbeta segments. A multiplex PCR assay on genomic DNA amplified the CDR3 region of rearranged TCR beta genes. The Illumina HiSeq System was used to sequence the amplified TCR beta libraries as 87-base-pair reads. In the original analysis: In a later analysis, about 80 million unique TCR beta chains were counted across the roughly 610 repertoires, and roughly 10 million of these chains were shared by at least two donors. A nearest-neighbor algorithm error-corrected the raw reads and collapsed the reads into unique sequences, merging closely related sequences to remove PCR and sequencing errors. CDR3 sequences were aligned to IMGT reference sequences to assign V, D and J gene segments. For a sequence to be retained, a match of at least six nucleotides to both a V gene segment and a J gene segment was required. Rearrangements were called productive when the CDR3 lacked stop codons and stayed in frame with V and J; all others were non-productive. Following IMGT convention, CDR3 was defined as the stretch from the second conserved V-encoded cysteine to the conserved J-encoded phenylalanine. Sequences without an unambiguous match to a single V gene segment were excluded from the earlier analysis of 450 to 650 of the donors. An earlier analysis of fewer than 750 of the donors called V segments functional above 56.7% productive rearrangements and segregating when the between-donor standard deviation exceeded 5%. A statistical classification framework was built for diagnosing cytomegalovirus status from the catalog of TCR beta chain sequences. A later analysis assigned V and J genes by comparing TCR nucleotide sequences with IMGT/GENE-DB human TR gene sequences. The TCRdist pipeline was used in a later analysis to assign CDR3 sequences and most-parsimonious VDJ recombination scenarios. In a later analysis, every TCR beta chain was defined by the combination of its CDR3 amino acid sequence and its V-gene family, and reads without a unique V-gene family were dropped. In a later analysis, 450 to 600 highly shared, low-generation-probability nucleotide sequences were removed to address suspected cross-contamination and a sequencing artifact. In a later analysis, a clonal expansion index for each public chain was calculated from normalized within-repertoire ranks of inferred template counts. In a later analysis, generation probabilities were computed with a VDJ recombination model fitted to out-of-frame rearrangements, and the resulting probabilities were checked against IGoR. In a later analysis, TCR-TCR, TCR-HLA and TCR-CMV co-occurrence was scored with hypergeometric tests, and a repertoire-size bias correction was applied to TCR pairs. False discovery rates were estimated in a later analysis by permuting HLA or CMV assignments 20 times. In a later analysis, co-occurring TCRs were grouped using DBSCAN, with TCRdist sequence similarity added in when clustering inside HLA-allele-positive subsets. Repertoires with fewer than 30,000 or more than 120,000 public chains, plus five repertoires with anomalous nucleotide sharing, were excluded from co-occurrence clustering. TCRdb carries this immuneACCESS record with in-frame sequences only. Its versions omit some clonotypes, under half of them owing to an unresolved V gene in the studies checked, with the rest unexplained. V and J calls and clone size follow that table, whereas D and trimming were derived from the DNA. For this sample there are roughly 180,000 clones; nearly 80% appear just once. About 14% of the sample goes to the ten largest clones.

The junction carries 13 bases between V and J, which are trimmed by 0 bases and 2 bases respectively. The CDR3 measures 16 amino acids from cysteine to phenylalanine. Left in the record is the CDR3 DNA by itself, 48 bases read in frame from the first base. CDR1 SGHRS and CDR2 YFSETQ were looked up in the germline V gene. Results the study describes overall, beyond this receptor: In an earlier analysis of some 540 of the donors, most TCR beta V segments appeared in productive rearrangements about 90% or about 30% of the time, broadly matching IMGT annotations. A cluster of highly shared sequence variants was judged likely to be a technical artifact of the sequencing pipeline. For the cohort, immune exposure information was limited to CMV serostatus. Because the 87-base-pair reads could not distinguish some IMGT-functional V segments, including TRBV6-2 and TRBV6-3, those segments were excluded. A later analysis reported that several top co-occurrence clusters appeared linked to parvovirus B19, influenza, CMV and Epstein-Barr virus. The authors suggested that the approach could potentially be extended to other disease states and immunological phenotypes. Roughly uniform sequencing depth across donors was assumed in presence/absence analyses, although this assumption may not hold. At a false discovery rate of 0.05, a later analysis linked around 17,000 TCR beta sequences to specific HLA alleles. This cohort had only TCR beta chains sequenced, and the lack of alpha or paired-chain data limited which features could be detected. Correlated functional status among segregating V segments might be attributable to linkage disequilibrium, but an unknown experimental factor could not be ruled out. Compared with equally common non-associated chains, HLA-associated TCR beta chains in a later analysis were more clonally expanded and had lower generation probabilities. In a later analysis, TCR association rates were found to vary across HLA loci, with the most associated TCRs seen for DRB1 alleles and the fewest for HLA-C alleles. According to a later genetic analysis, donors in an Asian-associated ancestry cluster had fewer N-insertions in productive TCRs than the approximately 630-donor mean. Some 15 rarely observed V segments, including chromosome 9 orphons, were excluded from the earlier analysis of a few hundred of the donors because counts were too low. A further reported finding was that TCR beta sequences accurately predicted the HLA-A and HLA-B alleles for most subjects in the first cohort. A few of the identified cytomegalovirus-associated TCR beta chains were confirmed in vitro to be specific for cytomegalovirus antigens. In a later analysis, most CMV-associated TCR beta chains were found to appear HLA-restricted, with HLA associations seemingly driven largely by CMV exposure. The study gave a list of some 150 TCR beta chains associated with cytomegalovirus. In a later genetic analysis, a missense DCLRE1C variant was associated with V-gene and J-gene trimming of TCR beta chains, and the association was replicated in an independent cohort. Most TCR sequences were seen in very few donors, while some public TCRs were found in many individuals. Because HLA typing was missing for some donors at each locus, association tests included only the typed subset. When HLA alleles, especially DR and DQ, strongly co-occurred, TCR associations were difficult to assign to individual alleles. The classifier was reported to diagnose cytomegalovirus status with high specificity and sensitivity in both the original and validation cohorts.

The cohort was made up of 666 healthy bone marrow donors. Cohort members were all nominally healthy when sampled, although unrecorded immune exposures were likely present. The donor tested CMV seropositive and was one of the 289 seropositive cohort members. Each donor provided a peripheral blood sample, and peripheral blood mononuclear cells were used for TCR beta sequencing. Genomic DNA was extracted from the blood cell samples with the Qiagen DNeasy Blood Extraction Kit. The sequencing input was PBMCs. This TCR derives from a man over 45 in good health and CMV-seropositive. The chain employs TRBV5-1 and TRBJ2-3; a tentative D match to TRBD1 spans 5 bases. In nucleotide form, the sequence is TGCGCCAGCAGCTTGGGGCAGGGTTATTTCACAGATACGCAGTATTTT. Its protein reads: CASSLGQGYFTDTQYF.